A selection of T cell receptor beta chains follows, all from one sample in a study of cytomegalovirus exposure and HLA in healthy donors. Assay: immunoSEQ multiplex PCR; the TCRdb copy retains only in-frame clones and omits some. The sample carries 150,000 or so clones, around 80% recorded once. Sequenced: PBMCs. The receptors originated from a man aged 18-30 years in good health and CMV-seronegative. The CDR3 runs from the conserved cysteine through the conserved F or W. The D gene is left open where the match is weak. Clone size, where shown, is once, few, many, or a class for clones that have expanded.

NA	TRBD2	TRBV9	TRBJ2-5	TGTGCCAGCAGCGTAGGGACTAGCGGGGGATACCAAGAGACCCAGTACTTC	CASSVGTSGGYQETQYF
NA	TRBD2	TRBV5-6	TRBJ2-1	TGTGCCAGCAGCCCGGGGGGGAGGGCCTGGGATGAGCAGTTCTTC	CASSPGGRAWDEQFF
NA	TRBD2	TRBV7-3	TRBJ2-3	TGTGCCAGCAGCTTATATCCCCCGACTAGCGGATACACAGATACGCAGTATTTT	CASSLYPPTSGYTDTQYF
NA	TRBD2	TRBV9	TRBJ2-5	TGTGCCAGCAGCGTAGGGAATAGCGGGGTCCAAGAGACCCAGTACTTC	CASSVGNSGVQETQYF
few	NA	TRBV18	TRBJ1-4	TGTGCCAGCTCTCCCAACGAGGTGGGATTTGGGAGCGGAAAACTGTTTTTT	CASSPNEVGFGSGKLFF
NA	NA	TRBV19	TRBJ2-7	TGTGCCAGTAGTATGATGACGGGCGAGCAGTACTTC	CASSMMTGEQYF
NA	NA	TRBV28	TRBJ1-4	TGTGCCAGCACCCGGTCAGGCCTTAATGAAAAACTGTTTTTT	CASTRSGLNEKLFF
few	TRBD2	TRBV5-1	TRBJ2-1	TGCGCCAGCAGTAAAGGGCTAGCGGGAGACAATGAGCAGTTCTTC	CASSKGLAGDNEQFF
NA	TRBD2	TRBV9	TRBJ2-7	TGTGCCAGCAGCGTAGGGGTCGGGGGGACCTACGAGCAGTACTTC	CASSVGVGGTYEQYF
NA	TRBD1	TRBV7-6	TRBJ1-5	TGTGCCAGCAGCTTAGCAACAGGACAGGGTTGGAGCAATCAGCCCCAGCATTTT	CASSLATGQGWSNQPQHF
once	TRBD1	TRBV6-5	TRBJ2-1	TGTGCCAGCAGTTTACAGGGGAACTACAATGAGCAGTTCTTC	CASSLQGNYNEQFF
NA	NA	TRBV7-2	TRBJ2-4	TGTGCCAGCAGCTTGGTGCGGGATGGCATTCAGTACTTC	CASSLVRDGIQYF
NA	NA	TRBV15	TRBJ2-7	TGTGCCACCAGCAGAGGGGCAGAATACGAGCAGTACTTC	CATSRGAEYEQYF
few	NA	TRBV15	TRBJ2-6	TGTGCCACCAGCAGAGCGGGTCCTGGGGCCAACGTCCTGACTTTC	CATSRAGPGANVLTF
NA	NA	TRBV4-3	TRBJ1-5	TGCGCCAGCAGCCAAGATATGAATCAGCCCCAGCATTTT	CASSQDMNQPQHF
once	NA	TRBV2	TRBJ1-2	TGTGCCAGCAGTGCAACAAGTGGCTACACCTTC	CASSATSGYTF
NA	NA	TRBV5-6	TRBJ2-3	TGTGCCAGCAGCACTTTGGGGCGGGACAGATACACAGATACGCAGTATTTT	CASSTLGRDRYTDTQYF
NA	NA	TRBV7-8	TRBJ1-1	TGTGCCAGCAGCTTAGTGGGCACTCTGAACACTGAAGCTTTCTTT	CASSLVGTLNTEAFF
NA	NA	TRBV6-5	TRBJ2-7	TGTGCCAGCAGTTACGGGTCGGGCGGGGACTACGAGCAGTACTTC	CASSYGSGGDYEQYF
NA	NA	TRBV5-4	TRBJ2-7	TGTGCCAGCAGAAACAAGGGGGAGCAGTACTTC	CASRNKGEQYF